The next 22 T cell receptor beta chains were all read from a single sample in a study of blood T cells in healthy people across ages. It was with a sample-barcoded 5' primer and a J-beta primer mix that a second PCR of roughly 7 to 12 cycles was run. Each CDR3 protein is one row after TCRdb ran MiXCR on the 5' RACE reads. Counted here are 250,000 to 300,000 distinct CDR3 sequences, 27% occurring once; the ten biggest clones make up approximately 29%. Sequenced sample: blood. These receptors were collected from a woman aged 70-85 years in good health.

This clonotype was detected only a few times. The CDR3 protein is CASSSPVGGGMYEQYF. DNA of the CDR3: TGTGCCAGCAGTTCCCCCGTAGGCGGGGGGATGTACGAGCAGTACTTC. The chain recombines TRBV6-2 or TRBV6-3 with TRBJ2-7; 8 nucleotides agree with TRBD2. The germline CDR1 and CDR2 sequences are MNHEY and SVGEGT. V was clipped by 4 bases and J by 4 bases; unmatched bases: 12. CDR3 length: 16 amino acids.

The chain carries TRBV20-1 and TRBJ2-1, with TRBD2 matching over 10 bases. There are 15 residues in the CDR3. The germline CDR1 and CDR2 sequences are DFQATT and SNEGSKA (reference sequence). The trim removed 0 bases at V and 8 bases at J, leaving 7 bases unmatched. The CDR3 region has the DNA TGCAGTGCTAGAGATGGGGTAGCGGGAGGCCATGAGCAGTTCTTC. Protein: CSARDGVAGGHEQFF.

This clonotype was recorded a few times. V is TRBV9 and J is TRBJ1-1; D is undetermined. The CDR3 has 15 amino acids. V shed 4 bases and J shed 2 bases, with 15 bases lying between them. Germline assignment: CDR1 SGDLS and CDR2 YYNGEE. CDR3 nucleotide sequence: TGTGCCAGCAGCCCCCCCGCAGGACCAAACACTGAAGCTTTCTTT. This encodes CASSPPAGPNTEAFF.

The CDR3 DNA follows: TGTGCCAGCAGCTCCGGACAGGGGGGGGAAGCTTTCTTT. It codes for CASSSGQGGEAFF. The V and J genes are TRBV7-9 and TRBJ1-1; 10 bases are a match to TRBD1. The length of the CDR3 is 13 residues. CDR1 is SEHNR and CDR2 is FQNEAQ in the germline V gene (reference sequence). J lost 8 bases, V lost 4 bases, and 4 bases had no gene match.

This clonotype was picked up a small number of times. The junction does not match germline at one end; this may be a read error. This chain joins TRBV20-1 and TRBJ2-1, with 10 bases matching TRBD2. This CDR3 is 17 amino acids long. CDR1 and CDR2 from the germline V gene are DFQATT and SNEGSKA (reference sequence). The CDR3 DNA sequence: TGCAGTGCTAGTGGGGAAAAAAGCGGGAGGGCCCAAGAGACCCGGTACTTC. It is translated as CSASGEKSGRAQETRYF.

The chain uses TRBV10-2 and TRBJ2-1; no firm D call. The CDR3 extends over 13 amino acids. The V gene lost 5 bases and the J gene lost 5 bases, with 10 bases spanning the gap. Germline V gives CDR1 WSHSY, CDR2 SAAADI. CDR3 bases: TGCGCCAGCAGTCAAGCACTACACAATGAGCAGTTCTTC. It codes for CASSQALHNEQFF.

The V and J genes are TRBV20-1 and TRBJ2-5, with D uncertain. The J call may be wrong; the DNA end is better matched by TRBJ2-1. The CDR3 covers 11 residues. Germline lookup yields CDR1 DFQATT and CDR2 SNEGSKA (reference sequence). CDR3 coding DNA: TGCAGTGCTAGGCCAGCAAATGAGCAGTTCTTC. This gives the protein CSARPANEQFF.

V usage is TRBV15 and J usage is TRBJ1-5, with D maybe TRBD1 (6 bases). The CDR3 extends over 16 amino acids. The germline CDR1 and CDR2 sequences are LNHNV and YYDKDF (reference sequence). Trimming left V 1 base short and J 9 bases short, with 19 bases between. The CDR3 DNA follows: TGTGCCACCAGCAGAGCGAGGGACATGGGCGGCTGGCCCCAGCATTTT. It specifies CATSRARDMGGWPQHF.

The chain employs TRBV29-1 and TRBJ1-2, with TRBD1 identical over 8 bases. Germline CDR1 reads SQVTM; CDR2 reads ANQGSEA. The CDR3 is made up of 13 amino acids. The J segment lost 4 bases and the V segment lost 3 bases, leaving 4 bases of the junction unmatched. The CDR3 nucleotides are TGCAGCGTTGAGGAGACAGGGGTCTATGGCTACACCTTC. It yields the protein CSVEETGVYGYTF.

This clonotype has only a few counts. The J gene is TRBJ1-2, the V gene TRBV7-8, with D possibly matching TRBD1 (5 bases). The V end lost 3 bases, the J end lost 4 bases, and 18 bases lay between the germline ends. Germline V gene data show CDR1 as SGHVS and CDR2 as FQNEAQ. CDR3 length: 16 amino acids. The CDR3 loop is CASSFPAGGSSYGYTF. For the CDR3, the DNA is TGTGCCAGCAGCTTCCCCGCGGGGGGATCCTCCTATGGCTACACCTTC.

The rearrangement links TRBV20-1 to TRBJ1-6, with 10 bases aligning to TRBD1. The J segment lost 9 bases and the V segment lost 1 base, leaving 6 bases of the junction unmatched. Germline V lookup: CDR1 DFQATT, CDR2 SNEGSKA (reference sequence). This CDR3 region has 15 residues. CDR3 nucleotide sequence: TGCAGTGCTAGAGGAGGACAGGGGGAACGTTCACCCCTCCACTTT. Translation: CSARGGQGERSPLHF.

The gene calls are TRBV6-5 and TRBJ2-3; D remains unclear. Deletions cut 8 bases from V and 0 bases from J, with 12 bases between. The CDR3 loop spans 14 amino acids. CDR1 is MNHEY, CDR2 SVGAGI, per germline. The CDR3 region is CASGLRLSTDTQYF. The CDR3 DNA reads TGTGCCAGCGGATTAAGGTTGAGCACAGATACGCAGTATTTT.

The V and J genes are TRBV2 and TRBJ2-3; D is possibly TRBD1 (6 bases). V gave up 10 bases and J gave up 0 bases, with 14 bases separating them. Germline lookup yields CDR1 SNHLY and CDR2 FYNNEI. CDR3 length: 14 amino acids. The CDR3 here is CANKLGASTDTQYF. As DNA, the CDR3 is TGTGCCAACAAGCTGGGGGCTAGCACAGATACGCAGTATTTT.

For this clonotype: Given the absence of the conserved phenylalanine or tryptophan at the CDR3 end, a read error is likely. V gene TRBV25-1 combines with J gene TRBJ1-1; D ambiguous. The CDR3 extends over 14 amino acids. The V and J ends lost 8 bases and 4 bases respectively, with 17 bases between them. Germline CDR1 MGHDK, CDR2 SYGVNS. The CDR3 sequence: CASGLPGVRTEAFL. The CDR3 DNA sequence: TGTGCCAGCGGCCTACCCGGGGTACGCACTGAAGCTTTCCTT.

This clonotype was detected a few times. This chain uses TRBV7-2 with TRBJ2-7; D ambiguous. Germline V gives CDR1 SGHTA, CDR2 FQGNSA. The CDR3 sequence is 15 residues long. The ends were cut back, 1 base at V and 0 bases at J, with 10 bases in the middle. This CDR3 reads CASSLDPANSYEQYF. The DNA for the CDR3 is TGTGCCAGCAGCTTAGATCCAGCGAACTCCTACGAGCAGTACTTC.

The CDR3 nucleotides are TGTGCCAGCAGCCCACTAGCGGGACCGACCCACAATGAGCAGTTCTTC. It encodes CASSPLAGPTHNEQFF. The chain has TRBV11-2 and TRBJ2-1, with 10 bases that match TRBD2. In germline, CDR1 is SGHAT, CDR2 FQNNGV. Germline trimming cut 5 bases from V and 5 bases from J; bases unmatched to any gene: 9. The CDR3 is made up of 16 amino acids.

J is TRBJ2-1 and V is TRBV2, with D maybe TRBD1 (5 bases). The CDR3 extends over 14 amino acids. Germline V gene data show CDR1 as SNHLY and CDR2 as FYNNEI. The CDR3: CAAGGQGRNNEQFF. The CDR3 nucleotides read TGTGCAGCAGGTGGTCAGGGAAGGAACAATGAGCAGTTCTTC.

This clonotype was counted between two and nine times. The chain couples TRBV4-1 to TRBJ1-6; unclear D gene. V lost 1 base to trimming and J lost 2 bases, with 12 bases between them. The CDR3 covers 17 residues. Per germline, CDR1 MGHRA and CDR2 YSYEKL. In DNA, the CDR3 is TGCGCCAGCAGCCAAGGAGGTGGGCAACCCTATAATTCACCCCTCCACTTT. Translated: CASSQGGGQPYNSPLHF.

This clonotype was found a few times. The J gene is TRBJ2-4, the V gene TRBV5-6; D unclear. Germline V gives CDR1 SGHDT, CDR2 YYEEEE. V lost 4 bases and J 7 bases, leaving 15 bases between the germline ends. This CDR3 has 14 amino acids. The CDR3 DNA follows: TGTGCCAGCAGCCCCCGGAGTTACCGGAACATTCAGTACTTC. This translates into CASSPRSYRNIQYF.

This chain joins TRBV25-1 and TRBJ2-5; the match to TRBD1 covers 9 bases. CDR1 and CDR2 from the germline V gene are MGHDK and SYGVNS. This CDR3 has 16 amino acids. After removal of 2 bases from V and 4 bases from J, the junction contained 8 bases not matched to a gene. The CDR3 bases are TGTGCCAGCAGTGAAGAGACAGGGGGGAGAGGAGAGACCCAGTACTTC. Protein: CASSEETGGRGETQYF.

This chain uses TRBV14 with TRBJ2-7; 9 nucleotides match TRBD1. Germline CDR1 is SGHDN and CDR2 is FVKESK. This CDR3 is 18 amino acids long. The trim removed 4 bases at V and 2 bases at J, leaving 15 bases unmatched. CDR3 sequence: CASSPRPGTGIGTYEQYF. DNA for the CDR3: TGTGCCAGCAGCCCCCGTCCCGGGACAGGGATTGGTACCTACGAGCAGTACTTC. The full variable domain, with the rest looked up from reference TRBV14 and TRBJ2-7, is EAGVTQFPSHSVIEKGQTVTLRCDPISGHDNLYWYRRVMGKEIKFLLHFVKESKQDESGMPNNRFLAERTGGTYSTLKVQPAELEDSGVYFCASSPRPGTGIGTYEQYFGPGTRLTVT.

This clonotype has more than one count but fewer than ten. The V call is TRBV6-1, the J call TRBJ1-4; a possible D gene is TRBD1 (6 bases). The CDR3 consists of 15 residues. Germline V CDR1 and CDR2: MNHNS, SASEGT. V was pared by 2 bases and J by 6 bases, with 13 bases between. In DNA form, the CDR3 reads TGTGCCAGCAGTGAAACAGGGTTTAGTGATGAAAAACTGTTTTTT. This sequence encodes CASSETGFSDEKLFF.